The 25 T cell receptor beta chains presented below share a single source sample, sequenced in a study of PD-L1 blockade in urothelial cancer. Assay: immunoSEQ multiplex PCR; the TCRdb copy retains only in-frame clones and omits some. The table lists approximately 50,000 clones, about 86% of them singletons. Regarding time point: pretreatment peripheral blood. The sample was PBMCs, taken around atezolizumab (anti-PD-L1) treatment. The receptors come from a man between 65 and 79 years old with urothelial cancer.

The chain employs TRBV4-1 and TRBJ1-1; 8 positions match TRBD1. Germline V gives CDR1 MGHRA, CDR2 YSYEKL. The CDR3 totals 15 residues. V lost 2 bases, J lost 2 bases, and 4 bases stayed unmatched. CDR3 sequence (DNA): TGCGCCAGCAGCCAACAAGACAGGGGTAACACTGAAGCTTTCTTT. As protein: CASSQQDRGNTEAFF.

This chain connects TRBV18 to TRBJ2-1; 8 nucleotides match TRBD2. The ends lost 6 bases at V and 0 bases at J; junction bases unmatched: 4. The germline V gene has CDR1 KGHSH and CDR2 LQKENI. The CDR3 has 15 amino acids. The chain's CDR3 is CASSGAGGSYNEQFF. CDR3 bases: TGTGCCAGCTCCGGGGCGGGGGGCTCCTACAATGAGCAGTTCTTC.

The V call is TRBV5-1, the J call TRBJ2-3; D unresolved. This CDR3 is built from 15 residues. The germline gives CDR1 SGHRS, CDR2 YFSETQ. V gave up 1 base and J gave up 5 bases, with 14 bases separating them. CDR3 bases: TGCGCCAGCAGCTTGTTCGGAAGAGCAGGAGATACGCAGTATTTT. The encoded protein is CASSLFGRAGDTQYF. The entire variable domain, with the rest obtained from reference TRBV5-1 and TRBJ2-3, is as follows: KAGVTQTPRYLIKTRGQQVTLSCSPISGHRSVSWYQQTPGQGLQFLFEYFSETQRNKGNFPGRFSGRQFSNSRSEMNVSTLELGDSALYLCASSLFGRAGDTQYFGPGTRLTVL.

V gene TRBV4-1 combines with J gene TRBJ2-5; D possibly corresponds to TRBD1 (6 bases). The CDR3 totals 16 residues. Germline CDR1 is MGHRA and CDR2 is YSYEKL. V lost 4 bases, J lost 7 bases, and 22 bases lay in between. CDR3 bases: TGCGCCAGCAGCCGAGAAATGGCACCAGGGGAAGGGACCCAGTACTTC. It encodes CASSREMAPGEGTQYF.

V gene TRBV7-9 combines with J gene TRBJ2-5; 7 bases are shared with TRBD2. The CDR3 is 15 amino acids. CDR1 is SEHNR and CDR2 is FQNEAQ in the germline V gene (reference sequence). Unmatched junction bases numbered 9, after V lost 3 bases and J lost 5 bases. The CDR3 spells CASSFGTIARETQYF. Written as DNA, the CDR3 is TGTGCCAGCAGCTTCGGGACTATCGCCAGGGAGACCCAGTACTTC.

The V call is TRBV27, the J call TRBJ2-3; TRBD1 agrees at 9 bases. CDR1 is MNHEY and CDR2 is SMNVEV in the germline V gene (reference sequence). The CDR3 is 15 residues long. J gave up 5 bases and V 8 bases, and 11 bases lay outside the gene matches. In DNA, the CDR3 is TGTGCCAGCTCCGGGACAGGGAGCATGTTAGATACGCAGTATTTT. Translated, it gives CASSGTGSMLDTQYF.

V and J are TRBV14 and TRBJ2-7; no clear D gene. CDR3 size: 13 residues. Germline values: CDR1 SGHDN, CDR2 FVKESK. Trimming pared 4 bases from V and 4 bases from J, leaving 11 bases between. The CDR3 DNA follows: TGTGCCAGCAGCCGCGGTGGCTCATACGAGCAGTACTTC. Translating it yields CASSRGGSYEQYF.

This CDR3 reads CSVDGGSGAETQYF. Here the CDR3 DNA reads TGCAGCGTCGACGGGGGGTCGGGGGCGGAGACCCAGTACTTC. The chain joins TRBV29-1 to TRBJ2-5; D might be TRBD2 (7 bases). Trimming pared 6 bases from V and 5 bases from J, leaving 19 bases between. CDR3 length equals 14 residues. Germline assignment: CDR1 SQVTM and CDR2 ANQGSEA.

This clone was detected only a few times. Other DNA sequences from this sample encode an identical CDR3 as well. This chain connects TRBV7-9 to TRBJ2-1, with 14 bases aligning to TRBD2. J lost 1 base, V lost 5 bases, and 7 bases had no gene match. In germline, CDR1 is SEHNR, CDR2 FQNEAQ (reference sequence). CDR3 length: 18 residues. Here the CDR3 DNA reads TGTGCCAGCAGCCTGGGGACTAGCGGGAGAAGGTCCTACAATGAGCAGTTCTTC. Its protein is CASSLGTSGRRSYNEQFF.

The V gene is TRBV6-1, the J gene TRBJ2-7; D is unclear. This CDR3 has 13 amino acids. Germline V lookup: CDR1 MNHNS, CDR2 SASEGT. V was clipped by 2 bases and J by 0 bases, with 5 bases between them. This CDR3 is CASSEYSSYEQYF. The CDR3 DNA is TGTGCCAGCAGTGAATACAGCTCCTACGAGCAGTACTTC.

The chain has TRBV2 and TRBJ2-1; weak D call: TRBD1 (5 bases). Trimming left V 1 base short and J 4 bases short, with 14 bases between. This CDR3 region has 16 residues. In germline, CDR1 is SNHLY, CDR2 FYNNEI. In nucleotides, the CDR3 is TGTGCCAGCAGTGAAGATCGCGGCCAGGGATACAATGAGCAGTTCTTC. Its protein product is CASSEDRGQGYNEQFF.

The chain links TRBV5-4 to TRBJ2-5, with 13 bases that match TRBD2. After removal of 4 bases from V and 7 bases from J, the junction contained 10 bases not matched to a gene. This CDR3 contains 16 residues. Looked up from germline, CDR1 is SGHNT and CDR2 is YYREEE (reference sequence). The CDR3 loop is CASSPGTSGATGTQYF. As DNA, the CDR3 is TGTGCCAGCAGCCCCGGGACTAGCGGGGCCACCGGGACCCAGTACTTC.

This chain joins TRBV5-1 and TRBJ1-4, with a weak D call TRBD1 (6 bases). Trimming cost V 5 bases and J 5 bases, with 7 bases left between them. The CDR3 is 12 residues long. Germline loops: CDR1 SGHRS, CDR2 YFSETQ. The CDR3 DNA reads as TGCGCCAGCAGACAGGGAAATGAAAAACTGTTTTTT. Translated: CASRQGNEKLFF.

In this sample, this clone turned up a few times. V usage is TRBV7-6 and J usage is TRBJ2-7; TRBD1 agrees at 7 bases. The CDR3 consists of 13 residues. With 5 bases clipped from V and 1 base from J, the junction kept 2 bases outside the gene matches. The germline V gene encodes CDR1 SGHVS and CDR2 FNYEAQ. As DNA, the CDR3 is TGTGCCAGCAGCCAGGGACAGTCCTACGAGCAGTACTTC. Its protein product is CASSQGQSYEQYF.

The chain recombines TRBV5-1 with TRBJ2-1, with D perhaps matching TRBD2 (5 bases). Looked up from germline, CDR1 is SGHRS and CDR2 is YFSETQ. The CDR3 sequence is 14 residues long. V lost 4 bases, J lost 9 bases, and 17 bases lay in between. For the CDR3, the DNA is TGCGCCAGCAGCCCACTGCGAGGGTTGGGTGAGCAGTTCTTC. Residues: CASSPLRGLGEQFF.

V usage is TRBV6-5 and J usage is TRBJ1-2, with D uncertain. The germline gives CDR1 MNHEY, CDR2 SVGAGI. The CDR3 has 14 amino acids. V was clipped by 0 bases and J by 2 bases, with 7 bases between them. DNA for the CDR3: TGTGCCAGCAGTTACTCCGACAACAACTATGGCTACACCTTC. Translated: CASSYSDNNYGYTF.

This clone was counted a few times. The V call is TRBV7-6, the J call TRBJ2-3; a weak D match, TRBD1 (5 bases). This CDR3 contains 13 residues. The germline V gene encodes CDR1 SGHVS and CDR2 FNYEAQ. The V and J ends lost 2 bases and 8 bases respectively, with 11 bases between them. CDR3 loop: CASSLNAGRTQYF. Here the CDR3 DNA reads TGTGCCAGCAGCTTAAATGCAGGGCGTACGCAGTATTTT.

The chain links TRBV7-8 to TRBJ1-6; a possible D gene is TRBD1 (5 bases). V was shortened by 5 bases and J by 7 bases, with 15 bases between the two germline ends. CDR3 length equals 15 residues. CDR1 SGHVS and CDR2 FQNEAQ come from the germline V gene. The CDR3 DNA follows: TGTGCCAGCAGCGCCCTTAGGGGCGCAAATTCACCCCTCCACTTT. Its translation is CASSALRGANSPLHF.

The gene calls are TRBV5-1 and TRBJ2-3, with 7 bases fitting TRBD1. This CDR3 comprises 15 residues. The germline CDR1 and CDR2 sequences are SGHRS and YFSETQ. The V and J ends lost 0 bases and 3 bases, in that order; junction bases with no gene match: 4. Here the CDR3 reads CASSLGQGVTDTQYF. In DNA, the CDR3 is TGCGCCAGCAGCTTGGGACAGGGAGTGACAGATACGCAGTATTTT.

V and J are TRBV9 and TRBJ1-5; D may be TRBD1 (5 bases). CDR1 SGDLS and CDR2 YYNGEE come from the germline V gene. V lost 2 bases and J lost 3, with 12 bases in between. The CDR3 consists of 15 residues. The CDR3 nucleotides read TGTGCCAGCAGCGTCGACAGCGCATCCAATCAGCCCCAGCATTTT. Translated: CASSVDSASNQPQHF.

This chain links TRBV27 with TRBJ1-2; 7 bases map to TRBD1. Trimming removed 6 bases from V and 0 bases from J; junction bases left unmatched: 7. This CDR3 comprises 15 residues. Germline V gene data show CDR1 as MNHEY and CDR2 as SMNVEV (reference sequence). The CDR3 loop is CASRFTGDANYGYTF. For the CDR3, the DNA is TGTGCCAGCAGATTTACAGGGGACGCTAACTATGGCTACACCTTC.

The chain carries TRBV29-1 and TRBJ1-1, with D hard to call. The CDR3 extends over 13 amino acids. Trimming stripped 4 bases from V and 4 bases from J, with 13 bases between. In germline, CDR1 is SQVTM, CDR2 ANQGSEA. The CDR3 spells CSVATYEGTEAFF. The CDR3 DNA reads as TGCAGCGTTGCAACCTATGAGGGCACTGAAGCTTTCTTT. Full variable domain (remainder filled in from reference TRBV29-1 and TRBJ1-1): SAVISQKPSRDICQRGTSLTIQCQVDSQVTMMFWYRQQPGQSLTLIATANQGSEATYESGFVIDKFPISRPNLTFSTLTVSNMSPEDSSIYLCSVATYEGTEAFFGQGTRLTVV.

This clone came up a few times. This chain connects TRBV4-1 to TRBJ1-5; weak D call: TRBD1 (6 bases). The CDR3 consists of 16 residues. Germline loops: CDR1 MGHRA, CDR2 YSYEKL. Trimming took 2 bases from V and 2 from J, leaving 13 bases between them. The CDR3 coding sequence is TGCGCCAGCAGCCAAACACAGGGAAATGGCAATCAGCCCCAGCATTTT. Translation gives CASSQTQGNGNQPQHF.

On this clone itself: A junction end diverges from the germline sequence, so it may reflect a read error. This chain connects TRBV6-6 to TRBJ2-5; 7 positions match TRBD1. There are 11 residues in the CDR3. Germline loops: CDR1 MNHNY, CDR2 SVGAGI (reference sequence). The CDR3 here is CASSQGQVRHF. The CDR3 nucleotides are TGTGCCAGCAGTCAAGGACAGGTCAGGCACTTC.

This chain connects TRBV19 to TRBJ1-6; D gene uncertain. V shed 5 bases and J shed 0 bases, with 14 bases lying between them. This CDR3 comprises 17 residues. Per germline, CDR1 LNHDA and CDR2 SQIVND (reference sequence). The CDR3 reads CASSPRTQLSYNSPLHF. CDR3 nucleotides: TGTGCCAGTAGTCCCCGTACTCAACTCTCCTATAATTCACCCCTCCACTTT.